The next 13 T cell receptor beta chains were all read from a single sample in a study of Graves' ophthalmopathy and Graves' hyperthyroidism. RNA transcripts provided the template for amplifying TCR beta CDR3 regions. Amplification began with first-round RT-PCR using HTBI primers, then second-round multiplex PCR was performed. Each CDR3 protein is one row after TCRdb ran MiXCR on the multiplex PCR reads. Counted here are a few hundred thousand distinct CDR3 sequences, about 18% occurring once; the ten biggest clones make up 2% to 2.5%. The sequencing input was peripheral blood. These receptors were collected from an adult woman with stable Graves' hyperthyroidism.

This clonotype was observed many times. J is TRBJ2-5 and V is TRBV28; no reliable D call. V was clipped by 5 bases and J by 1 base, with 11 bases between them. The CDR3 extends over 14 amino acids. Germline V gene data show CDR1 as MDHEN and CDR2 as SYDVKM. CDR3 sequence reads: CASSIIRIQETQYF. The CDR3 region has the DNA TGTGCCAGCAGTATCATCAGAATCCAAGAGACCCAGTACTTC.

This clonotype was recorded many times. The chain links TRBV9 to TRBJ1-5; no clear D gene. Trimming pared 0 bases from V and 0 bases from J, leaving 4 bases between. This CDR3 region has 14 residues. CDR1 is SGDLS, CDR2 YYNGEE, per germline. Here the CDR3 DNA reads TGTGCCAGCAGCGTAGGGAATAGCAATCAGCCCCAGCATTTT. This translates into CASSVGNSNQPQHF.

This clonotype was seen ten or more times. The V and J genes are TRBV13 and TRBJ2-7; perhaps TRBD1 as D (5 bases). Germline V gene sequence: CDR1 PRHDT, CDR2 FYEKMQ (reference sequence). Trimming removed 1 base from V and 2 bases from J, with 12 bases in between. This CDR3 has 15 amino acids. The CDR3, as DNA: TGTGCCAGCAGCTTAGCGGCGACGGACACCTACGAGCAGTACTTC. It yields the protein CASSLAATDTYEQYF.

Comment on this clonotype: Sequence at one end of the junction differs from germline and may be a read error. J is TRBJ1-1 and V is TRBV28, with 7 positions matching TRBD1. Germline V CDR1 and CDR2: MDHEN, SYDVKM. The CDR3 runs to 12 residues. CDR3 sequence reads: CASSLLGQEAVF. In DNA form, the CDR3 reads TGTGCCAGCAGTTTATTAGGACAGGAGGCCGTCTTT.

Regarding this clonotype: One junction end disagrees with the germline gene, perhaps due to a read error. This chain uses TRBV11-2 with TRBJ1-2, with 7 bases that match TRBD1. The CDR3 runs to 14 residues. Germline values: CDR1 SGHAT, CDR2 FQNNGV. DNA for the CDR3: TGTGCCTGCAGGCGACAGGGTCGGTGCTATGGCTACACCTTC. Translating gives CACRRQGRCYGYTF.

This clonotype came up many times. V usage is TRBV20-1 and J usage is TRBJ1-1; D is unresolved. In germline, CDR1 is DFQATT, CDR2 SNEGSKA (reference sequence). V gave up 6 bases and J gave up 10 bases, with 24 bases separating them. CDR3 size: 14 residues. The CDR3 loop is CSATGPSKAPAAFF. In DNA form, the CDR3 reads TGCAGTGCCACTGGACCCTCTAAGGCCCCTGCAGCTTTCTTT.

This clonotype was picked up many times. The gene calls are TRBV24-1 and TRBJ2-2, with D hard to call. CDR3 length: 15 amino acids. Germline V gene data show CDR1 as KGHDR and CDR2 as SFDVKD. V was cut by 1 base and J by 3 bases, with 8 bases left in between. Written as DNA, the CDR3 is TGTGCCACCAGTGATTTAAGGCAGGACACCGGGGAGCTGTTTTTT. Amino acids: CATSDLRQDTGELFF.

In its sample, this clonotype was seen many times. V is TRBV15 and J is TRBJ2-7, with D perhaps matching TRBD1 or TRBD2 (5 bases each). Germline V CDR1 and CDR2: LNHNV, YYDKDF (reference sequence). The CDR3 runs to 14 residues. Trimming took off 1 base at V and 1 base at J, with 8 bases between the two ends. The CDR3 bases are TGTGCCACCAGCAGAGTTGGGGGATCCTACGAGCAGTACTTC. Protein product: CATSRVGGSYEQYF.

This clonotype showed up many times. The chain has TRBV12-5 and TRBJ1-5, with D possibly matching TRBD1 (6 bases). Germline V gene lookup returns CDR1 LGHNT and CDR2 FRNRAP. V gave up 7 bases and J gave up 4 bases, with 14 bases separating them. CDR3 length: 14 amino acids. The chain's CDR3 is CASALGQKNQPQHF. Here the CDR3 DNA reads TGTGCTAGTGCCTTAGGACAGAAGAATCAGCCCCAGCATTTT.

Turning to this clonotype: At one boundary the junction diverges from the germline segment, which might be a read error. The chain couples TRBV13 to TRBJ2-7, with 7 bases fitting TRBD1. CDR1 PRHDT and CDR2 FYEKMQ come from the germline V gene (reference sequence). The CDR3 is 12 residues long. CDR3 region: CASSETGYGQYF. For the CDR3, the DNA is TGTGCCAGCAGCGAGACAGGGTACGGGCAGTACTTC.

This clonotype appeared many times. This chain links TRBV10-3 with TRBJ1-1; TRBD1 agrees at 9 bases. V was clipped by 3 bases and J by 4 bases; unmatched bases: 6. This CDR3 is 15 amino acids long. Per the germline V gene, CDR1 is ENHRY and CDR2 is SYGVKD. The CDR3 DNA sequence: TGTGCCATCAGTGAACAACAGGGGGCCGGCACTGAAGCTTTCTTT. Translated, it gives CAISEQQGAGTEAFF.

The rearrangement uses TRBV5-1 and TRBJ2-7; 7 bases match TRBD2. The V and J ends lost 1 base and 5 bases, in that order; junction bases with no gene match: 9. The CDR3 consists of 15 residues. Germline V CDR1 and CDR2: SGHRS, YFSETQ. CDR3 loop: CASSLRPSGLDEQYF. The DNA for the CDR3 is TGCGCCAGCAGCTTGAGGCCTAGCGGATTGGACGAGCAGTACTTC. The full variable domain, in which reference TRBV5-1 and TRBJ2-7 provide the parts outside the CDR3, is KAGVTQTPRYLIKTRGQQVTLSCSPISGHRSVSWYQQTPGQGLQFLFEYFSETQRNKGNFPGRFSGRQFSNSRSEMNVSTLELGDSALYLCASSLRPSGLDEQYFGPGTRLTVT.

This clonotype was found many times. The gene calls are TRBV6-2 or TRBV6-3 and TRBJ2-5, with 9 bases aligning to TRBD1. CDR1 MNHEY and CDR2 SVGEGT come from the germline V gene. V shed 8 bases, J shed 5 bases, and the junction held 15 bases outside the gene matches. The CDR3 has 16 amino acids. In DNA form, the CDR3 reads TGTGCCAGCGCCGGGCTCGCGGGGACAGGGACGGAGACCCAGTACTTC. Its protein product is CASAGLAGTGTETQYF.